This T cell receptor beta chain derives from a study of blood T cell repertoires in COVID-19. CDR1 is MNHEY and CDR2 is SVGAGI in the germline V gene. V shed 5 bases, J shed 0 bases, and the junction held 3 bases outside the gene matches. This CDR3 has 14 amino acids. In the authors' workflow: Using reference gene primer amplification, nucleated cell counts were estimated. Here immunoSEQ multiplex PCR was the method, and the copy in TCRdb shows in-frame clones only, minus some. The V and J calls and clone size are taken from that table; D and trimming were inferred from the DNA. The sample has roughly 220,000 clones; roughly 88% are singletons.

V usage is TRBV6-5 and J usage is TRBJ1-2, with 7 bases lining up with TRBD1. The material sequenced was PBMCs or T cells enriched from blood (not recorded which). This clonotype was sampled from a woman between 35 and 50 years old with acute COVID-19. In nucleotides, the CDR3 is TGTGCCAGCAGTACGACAGGGACTAACTATGGCTACACCTTC. Protein: CASSTTGTNYGYTF.